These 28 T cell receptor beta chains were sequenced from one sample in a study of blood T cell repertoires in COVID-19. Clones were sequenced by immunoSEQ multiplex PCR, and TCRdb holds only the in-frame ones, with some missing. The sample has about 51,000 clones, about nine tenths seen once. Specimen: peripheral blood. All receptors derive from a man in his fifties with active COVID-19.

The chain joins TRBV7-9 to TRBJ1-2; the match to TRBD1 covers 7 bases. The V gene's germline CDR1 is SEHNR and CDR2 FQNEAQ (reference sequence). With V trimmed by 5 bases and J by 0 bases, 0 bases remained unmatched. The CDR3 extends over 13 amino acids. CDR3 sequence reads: CASSQGANYGYTF. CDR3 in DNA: TGTGCCAGCAGCCAGGGGGCTAACTATGGCTACACCTTC.

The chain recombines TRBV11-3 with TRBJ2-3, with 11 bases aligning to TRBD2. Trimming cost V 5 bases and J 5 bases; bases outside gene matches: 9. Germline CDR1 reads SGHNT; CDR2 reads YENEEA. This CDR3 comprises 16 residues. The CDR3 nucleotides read TGTGCCAGCAGCCCGGGACTAGCGGTAGACGTAGATACGCAGTATTTT. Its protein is CASSPGLAVDVDTQYF.

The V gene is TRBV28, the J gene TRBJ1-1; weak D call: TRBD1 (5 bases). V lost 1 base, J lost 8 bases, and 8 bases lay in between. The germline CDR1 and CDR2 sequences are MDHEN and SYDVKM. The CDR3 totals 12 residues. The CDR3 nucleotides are TGTGCCAGCAGTTTATACCGACAGGAAGCTTTCTTT. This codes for CASSLYRQEAFF.

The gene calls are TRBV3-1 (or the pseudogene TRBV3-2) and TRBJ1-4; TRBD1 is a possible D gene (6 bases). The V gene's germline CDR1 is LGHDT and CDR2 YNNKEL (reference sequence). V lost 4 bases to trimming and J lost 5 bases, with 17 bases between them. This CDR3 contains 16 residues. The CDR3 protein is CASSRSEQGLNEKLFF. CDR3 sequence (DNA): TGTGCCAGCAGCCGGTCGGAGCAGGGGTTAAATGAAAAACTGTTTTTT.

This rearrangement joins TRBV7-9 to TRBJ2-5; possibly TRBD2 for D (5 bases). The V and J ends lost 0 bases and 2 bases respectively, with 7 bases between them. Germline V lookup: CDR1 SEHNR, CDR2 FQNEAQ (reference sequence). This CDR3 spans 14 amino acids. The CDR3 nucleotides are TGTGCCAGCAGCTTAGCCGGGATTCAAGAGACCCAGTACTTC. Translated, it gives CASSLAGIQETQYF.

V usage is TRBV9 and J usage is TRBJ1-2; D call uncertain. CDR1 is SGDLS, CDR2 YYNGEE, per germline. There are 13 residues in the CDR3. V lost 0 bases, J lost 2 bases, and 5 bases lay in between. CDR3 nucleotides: TGTGCCAGCAGCGTAGACAGAAACTATGGCTACACCTTC. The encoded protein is CASSVDRNYGYTF.

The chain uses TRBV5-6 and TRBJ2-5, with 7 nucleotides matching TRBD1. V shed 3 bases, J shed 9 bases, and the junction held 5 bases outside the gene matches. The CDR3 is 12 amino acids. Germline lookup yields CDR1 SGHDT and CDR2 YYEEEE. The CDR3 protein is CASSSGQGAQYF. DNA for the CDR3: TGTGCCAGCAGCTCGGGGCAGGGGGCCCAGTACTTC.

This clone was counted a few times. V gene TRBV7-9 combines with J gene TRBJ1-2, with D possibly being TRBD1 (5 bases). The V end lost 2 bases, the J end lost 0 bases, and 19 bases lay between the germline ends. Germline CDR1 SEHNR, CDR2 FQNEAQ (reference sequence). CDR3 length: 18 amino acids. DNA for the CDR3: TGTGCCAGCAGCTTATCTCAGGGATTCTCTCCTCCTAACTATGGCTACACCTTC. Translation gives CASSLSQGFSPPNYGYTF. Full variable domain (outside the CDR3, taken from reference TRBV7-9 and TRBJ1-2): DTGVSQNPRHKITKRGQNVTFRCDPISEHNRLYWYRQTLGQGPEFLTYFQNEAQLEKSRLLSDRFSAERPKGSFSTLEIQRTEQGDSAMYLCASSLSQGFSPPNYGYTFGSGTRLTVV.

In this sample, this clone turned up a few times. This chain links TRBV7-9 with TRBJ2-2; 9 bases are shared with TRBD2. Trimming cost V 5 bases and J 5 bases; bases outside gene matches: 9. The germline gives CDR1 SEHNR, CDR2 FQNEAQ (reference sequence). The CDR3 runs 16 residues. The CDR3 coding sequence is TGTGCCAGCAGCCAAGGTAGCGGGAGAGAGACCGGGGAGCTGTTTTTT. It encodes CASSQGSGRETGELFF.

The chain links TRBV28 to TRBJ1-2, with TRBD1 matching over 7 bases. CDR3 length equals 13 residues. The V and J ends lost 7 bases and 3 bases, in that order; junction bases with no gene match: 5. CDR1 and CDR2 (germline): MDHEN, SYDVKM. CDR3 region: CASTTGQYYGYTF. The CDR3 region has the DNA TGTGCCAGCACCACGGGACAGTACTATGGCTACACCTTC.

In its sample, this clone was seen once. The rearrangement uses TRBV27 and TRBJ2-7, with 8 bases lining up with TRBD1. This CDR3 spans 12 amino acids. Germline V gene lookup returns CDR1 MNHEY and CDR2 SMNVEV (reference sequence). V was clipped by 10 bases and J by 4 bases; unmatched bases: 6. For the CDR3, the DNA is TGTGCCACCGGACAGGGAGTTTACGAGCAGTACTTC. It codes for CATGQGVYEQYF.

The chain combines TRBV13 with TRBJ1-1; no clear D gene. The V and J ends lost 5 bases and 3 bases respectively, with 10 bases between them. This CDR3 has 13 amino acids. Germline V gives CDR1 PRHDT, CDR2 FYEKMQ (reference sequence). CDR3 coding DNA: TGTGCCAGCAGCCTCCTCTCTGACACTGAAGCTTTCTTT. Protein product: CASSLLSDTEAFF.

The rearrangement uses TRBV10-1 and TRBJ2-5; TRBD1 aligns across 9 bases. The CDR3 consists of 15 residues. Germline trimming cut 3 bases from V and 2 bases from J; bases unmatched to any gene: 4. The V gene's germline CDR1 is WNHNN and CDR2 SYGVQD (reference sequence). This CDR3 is CASSDSTGGQETQYF. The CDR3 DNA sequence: TGCGCCAGCAGTGACTCGACAGGGGGGCAAGAGACCCAGTACTTC.

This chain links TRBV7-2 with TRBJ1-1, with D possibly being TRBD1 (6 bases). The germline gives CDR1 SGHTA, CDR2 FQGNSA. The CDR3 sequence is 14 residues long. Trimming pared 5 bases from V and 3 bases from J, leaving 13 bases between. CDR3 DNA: TGTGCCAGCAGCCCCGCAGGGGCATACACTGAAGCTTTCTTT. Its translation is CASSPAGAYTEAFF.

The DNA for the CDR3 is TGTGCCAGCGCTAGGACTAGCGGGGTTTGGAATGAGCAGTTCTTC. It codes for CASARTSGVWNEQFF. The chain has TRBV27 and TRBJ2-1; 12 bases are shared with TRBD2. With V trimmed by 8 bases and J by 7 bases, 9 bases remained unmatched. There are 15 residues in the CDR3. CDR1 is MNHEY and CDR2 is SMNVEV in the germline V gene (reference sequence).

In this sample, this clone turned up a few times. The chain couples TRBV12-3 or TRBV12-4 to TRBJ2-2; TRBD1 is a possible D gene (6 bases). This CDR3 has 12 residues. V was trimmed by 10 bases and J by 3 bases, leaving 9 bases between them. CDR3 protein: CATRTDTGELFF. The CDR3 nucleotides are TGTGCCACCAGGACAGACACCGGGGAGCTGTTTTTT.

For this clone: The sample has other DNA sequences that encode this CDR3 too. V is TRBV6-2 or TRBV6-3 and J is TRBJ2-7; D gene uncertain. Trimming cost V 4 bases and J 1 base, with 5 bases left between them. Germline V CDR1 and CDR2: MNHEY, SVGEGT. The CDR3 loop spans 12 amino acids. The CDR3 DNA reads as TGTGCCAGCAGTTCGGGTTCCTACGAGCAGTACTTC. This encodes CASSSGSYEQYF.

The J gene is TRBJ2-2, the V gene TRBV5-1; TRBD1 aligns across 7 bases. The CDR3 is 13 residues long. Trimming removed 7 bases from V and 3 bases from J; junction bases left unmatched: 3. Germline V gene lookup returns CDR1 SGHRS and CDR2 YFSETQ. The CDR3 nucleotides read TGCGCCAGCGCTACAGGGGACACCGGGGAGCTGTTTTTT. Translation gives CASATGDTGELFF.

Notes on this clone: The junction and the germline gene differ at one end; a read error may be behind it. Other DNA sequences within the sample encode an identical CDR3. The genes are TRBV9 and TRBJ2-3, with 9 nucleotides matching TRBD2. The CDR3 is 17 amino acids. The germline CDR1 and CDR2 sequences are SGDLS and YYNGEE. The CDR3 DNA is TGTGCCCGCAGCGTCGCGGGGGGGCGGGATTACACAGATACGCAGTATTTT. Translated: CARSVAGGRDYTDTQYF.

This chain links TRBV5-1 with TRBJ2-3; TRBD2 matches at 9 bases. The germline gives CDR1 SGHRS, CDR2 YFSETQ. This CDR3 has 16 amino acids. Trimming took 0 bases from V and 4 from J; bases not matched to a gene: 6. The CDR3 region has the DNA TGCGCCAGCAGCTTGGGGCTAGCGGGGCTGGCAGATACGCAGTATTTT. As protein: CASSLGLAGLADTQYF.

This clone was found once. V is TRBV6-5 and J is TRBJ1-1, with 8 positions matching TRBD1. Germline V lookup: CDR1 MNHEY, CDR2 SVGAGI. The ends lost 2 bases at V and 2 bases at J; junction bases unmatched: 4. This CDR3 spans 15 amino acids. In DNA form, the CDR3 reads TGTGCCAGCAGTTACATTCAGGGGGCAAACACTGAAGCTTTCTTT. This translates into CASSYIQGANTEAFF.

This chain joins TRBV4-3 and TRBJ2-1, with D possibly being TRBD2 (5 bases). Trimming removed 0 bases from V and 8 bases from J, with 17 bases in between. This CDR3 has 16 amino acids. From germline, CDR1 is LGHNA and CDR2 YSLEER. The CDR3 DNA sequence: TGCGCCAGCAGCCAAGATCACCCGGGCAGCGGCGATGAGCAGTTCTTC. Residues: CASSQDHPGSGDEQFF.

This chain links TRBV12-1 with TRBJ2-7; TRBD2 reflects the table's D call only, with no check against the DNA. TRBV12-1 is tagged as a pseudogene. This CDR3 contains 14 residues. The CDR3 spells CASSSTSGSYEQYF. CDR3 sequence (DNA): TGTGCCAGCAGCTCGACTAGCGGCTCCTACGAGCAGTACTTC.

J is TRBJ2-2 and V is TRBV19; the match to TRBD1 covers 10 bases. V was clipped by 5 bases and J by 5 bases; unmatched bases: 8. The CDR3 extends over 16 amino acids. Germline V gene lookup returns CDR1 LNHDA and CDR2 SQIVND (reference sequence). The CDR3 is CASSGIGTGETGELFF. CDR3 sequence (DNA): TGTGCCAGTAGTGGAATAGGGACAGGGGAAACCGGGGAGCTGTTTTTT.

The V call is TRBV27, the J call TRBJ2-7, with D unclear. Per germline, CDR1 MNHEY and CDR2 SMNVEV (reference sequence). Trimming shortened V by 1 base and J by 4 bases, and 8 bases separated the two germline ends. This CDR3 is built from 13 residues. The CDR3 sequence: CASSLWASYEQYF. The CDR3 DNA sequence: TGTGCCAGCAGTTTATGGGCAAGTTACGAGCAGTACTTC.

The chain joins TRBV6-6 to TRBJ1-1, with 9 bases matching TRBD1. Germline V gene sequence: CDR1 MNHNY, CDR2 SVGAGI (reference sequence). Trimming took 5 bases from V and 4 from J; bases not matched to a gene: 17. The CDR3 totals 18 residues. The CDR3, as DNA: TGTGCCAGCAGTCCTACTATGGGACAGGGACTTAGATCCACTGAAGCTTTCTTT. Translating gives CASSPTMGQGLRSTEAFF.

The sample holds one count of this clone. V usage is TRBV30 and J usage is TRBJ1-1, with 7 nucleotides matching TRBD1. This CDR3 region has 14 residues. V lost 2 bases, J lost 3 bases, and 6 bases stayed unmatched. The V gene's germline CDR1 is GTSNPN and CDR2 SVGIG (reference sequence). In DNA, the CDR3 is TGTGCCTGGAGTATTCGGACAGGTGACACTGAAGCTTTCTTT. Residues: CAWSIRTGDTEAFF.

The CDR3 nucleotides read TGTGCCAGCAGCGGCGCCGTCGCGGGACAGCTAGAGACCCAGTACTTC. Protein: CASSGAVAGQLETQYF. The chain recombines TRBV7-9 with TRBJ2-5; D might be TRBD1 (7 bases). Trimming cost V 5 bases and J 4 bases, with 20 bases left between them. The CDR3 is 16 amino acids. The germline V gene encodes CDR1 SEHNR and CDR2 FQNEAQ (reference sequence).